The 6 T cell receptor beta chains below come from one sample, sequenced in a study of shared clonotypes between healthy human individuals. Assay: immunoSEQ multiplex PCR; the TCRdb copy retains only in-frame clones and omits some. The data contain over 2 million clones, approximately 94% of them singletons. Naive CD8 cells lacked CD45RO and underwent positive selection for CCR7, leaving out terminally differentiated effector memory CD45RA+ cells. Sequencing used naive CD8+ T cells sorted from blood. The receptors were gathered from a man between 18 and 29 years old in good health.

V is TRBV20-1 and J is TRBJ2-3, with unresolved D. V was clipped by 5 bases and J by 6 bases, with 6 bases between them. Per the germline V gene, CDR1 is DFQATT and CDR2 is SNEGSKA (reference sequence). This CDR3 region has 10 residues. CDR3 nucleotides: TGCAGTGCTGCCCTGGATACGCAGTATTTT. This encodes CSAALDTQYF.

The chain employs TRBV7-6 and TRBJ2-7; a weak D match, TRBD2 (6 bases). The germline V gene has CDR1 SGHVS and CDR2 FNYEAQ. V was clipped by 3 bases and J by 6 bases, with 15 bases between them. This CDR3 has 14 residues. The CDR3 DNA is TGTGCCAGCAGCTTGGGCGGGATCGCCTCCGAGCAGTACTTC. Its translation is CASSLGGIASEQYF.

The chain recombines TRBV19 with TRBJ2-1; tentatively, D is TRBD1 or TRBD2 (5 bases each). The CDR3 sequence is 15 residues long. V was pared by 4 bases and J by 4 bases, with 14 bases between. Germline CDR1 reads LNHDA; CDR2 reads SQIVND (reference sequence). The CDR3 protein is CASSTRDEGYNEQFF. The CDR3 nucleotides are TGTGCCAGTAGTACCCGGGACGAGGGATACAATGAGCAGTTCTTC.

This chain joins TRBV5-5 and TRBJ1-4, with 7 bases identical to TRBD1. V was pared by 4 bases and J by 7 bases, with 7 bases of the junction left unmatched. The CDR3 consists of 14 residues. The germline V gene has CDR1 SGHKS and CDR2 YYEKEE (reference sequence). The CDR3 DNA reads as TGTGCCAGCAGCGACAGGGTCGGCACTGAAAAACTGTTTTTT. Its translation: CASSDRVGTEKLFF.

This clone was observed a handful of times. The same CDR3 can be traced to other DNA sequences in this sample. This chain joins TRBV27 and TRBJ2-7; 12 bases map to TRBD1. The CDR3 covers 15 residues. The junction had 5 bases not matched to a gene; V was cut back by 4 bases and J by 4 bases. From germline, CDR1 is MNHEY and CDR2 SMNVEV (reference sequence). The CDR3 nucleotides are TGTGCCAGCAGTTCCCCGGGACAGGGGGCATACGAGCAGTACTTC. Its protein product is CASSSPGQGAYEQYF.

Concerning this clone itself: Other DNA variants within this sample encode the same CDR3. V and J are TRBV5-1 and TRBJ2-1; the D gene is possibly TRBD1 (6 bases). V was shortened by 0 bases and J by 5 bases, with 9 bases between the two germline ends. CDR1 and CDR2 from the germline V gene are SGHRS and YFSETQ. The CDR3 has 14 amino acids. CDR3 in DNA: TGCGCCAGCAGCTTGGCCGGGACAAACAATGAGCAGTTCTTC. Amino acid sequence: CASSLAGTNNEQFF.